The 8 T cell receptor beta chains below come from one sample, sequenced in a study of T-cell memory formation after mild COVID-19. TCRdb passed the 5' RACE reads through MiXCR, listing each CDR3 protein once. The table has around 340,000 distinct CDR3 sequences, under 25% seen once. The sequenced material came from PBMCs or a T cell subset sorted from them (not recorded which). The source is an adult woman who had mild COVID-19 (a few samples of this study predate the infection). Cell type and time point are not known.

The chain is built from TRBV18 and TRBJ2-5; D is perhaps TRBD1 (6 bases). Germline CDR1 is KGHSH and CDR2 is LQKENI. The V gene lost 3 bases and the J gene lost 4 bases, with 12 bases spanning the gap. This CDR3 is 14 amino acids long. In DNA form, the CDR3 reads TGTGCCAGCTCACCTACAGGGCTTGGAGAGACCCAGTACTTC. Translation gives CASSPTGLGETQYF.

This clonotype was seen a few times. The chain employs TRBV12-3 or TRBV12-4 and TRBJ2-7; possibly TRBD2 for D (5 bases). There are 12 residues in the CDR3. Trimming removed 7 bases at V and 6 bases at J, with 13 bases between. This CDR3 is CASTLGLREQYF. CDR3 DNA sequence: TGTGCCAGCACCCTCGGACTCCGCGAGCAGTACTTC.

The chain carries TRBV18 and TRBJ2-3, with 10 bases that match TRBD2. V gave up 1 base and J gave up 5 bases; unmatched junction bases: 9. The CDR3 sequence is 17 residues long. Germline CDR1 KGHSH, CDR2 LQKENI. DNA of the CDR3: TGTGCCAGCTCACCACGGTCCAGCGGGAGGGCCGTAGATACGCAGTATTTT. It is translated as CASSPRSSGRAVDTQYF.

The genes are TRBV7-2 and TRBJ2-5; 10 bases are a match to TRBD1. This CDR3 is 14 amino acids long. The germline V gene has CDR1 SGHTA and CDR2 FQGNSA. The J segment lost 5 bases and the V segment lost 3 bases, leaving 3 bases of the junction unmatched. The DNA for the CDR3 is TGTGCCAGCAGCTTCGGGGGACAGGGGGAGACCCAGTACTTC. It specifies CASSFGGQGETQYF.

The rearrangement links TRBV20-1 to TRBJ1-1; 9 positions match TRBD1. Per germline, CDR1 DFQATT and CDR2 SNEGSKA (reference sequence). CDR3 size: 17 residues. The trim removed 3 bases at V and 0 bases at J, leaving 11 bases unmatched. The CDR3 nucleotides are TGCAGTGCTAGTGGGGCCACAGGGGGCTACATGAACACTGAAGCTTTCTTT. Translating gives CSASGATGGYMNTEAFF.

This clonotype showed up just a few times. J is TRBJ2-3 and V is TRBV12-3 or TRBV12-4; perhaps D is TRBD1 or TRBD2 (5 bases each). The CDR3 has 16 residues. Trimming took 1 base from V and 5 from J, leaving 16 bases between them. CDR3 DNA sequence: TGTGCCAGCAGTTTAGGGGACCCTCACTCGCTAGATACGCAGTATTTT. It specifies CASSLGDPHSLDTQYF.

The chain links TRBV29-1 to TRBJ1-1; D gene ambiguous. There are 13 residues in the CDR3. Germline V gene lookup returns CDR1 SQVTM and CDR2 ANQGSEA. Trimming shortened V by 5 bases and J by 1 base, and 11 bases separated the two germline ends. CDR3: CSVREAGNTEAFF. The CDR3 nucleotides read TGCAGCGTTAGAGAGGCGGGGAACACTGAAGCTTTCTTT.

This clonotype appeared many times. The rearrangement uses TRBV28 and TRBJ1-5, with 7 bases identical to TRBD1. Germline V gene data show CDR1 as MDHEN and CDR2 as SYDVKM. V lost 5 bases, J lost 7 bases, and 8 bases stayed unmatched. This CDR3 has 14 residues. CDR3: CASSPLRGYQPQHF. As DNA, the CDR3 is TGTGCCAGCAGTCCTCTCAGGGGGTACCAGCCCCAGCATTTT.